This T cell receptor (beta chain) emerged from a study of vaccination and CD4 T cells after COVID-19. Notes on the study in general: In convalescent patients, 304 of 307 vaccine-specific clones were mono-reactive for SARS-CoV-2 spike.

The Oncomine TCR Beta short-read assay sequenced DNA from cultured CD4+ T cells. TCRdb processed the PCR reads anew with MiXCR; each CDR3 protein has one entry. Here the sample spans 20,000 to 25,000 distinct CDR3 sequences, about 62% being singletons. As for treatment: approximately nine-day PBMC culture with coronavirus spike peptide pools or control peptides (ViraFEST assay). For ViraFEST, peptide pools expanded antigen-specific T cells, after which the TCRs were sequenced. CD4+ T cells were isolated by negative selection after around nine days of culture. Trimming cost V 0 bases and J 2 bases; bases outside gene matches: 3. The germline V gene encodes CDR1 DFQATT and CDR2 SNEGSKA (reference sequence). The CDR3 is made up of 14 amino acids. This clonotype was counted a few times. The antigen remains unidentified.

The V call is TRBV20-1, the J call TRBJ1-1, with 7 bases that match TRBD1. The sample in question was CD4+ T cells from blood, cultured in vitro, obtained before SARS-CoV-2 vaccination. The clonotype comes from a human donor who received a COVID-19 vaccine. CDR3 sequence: CSARDQGGNTEAFF. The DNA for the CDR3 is TGCAGTGCTAGAGATCAGGGGGGAAACACTGAAGCTTTCTTT.